A selection of T cell receptor beta chains follows, all from one sample in a study of shared clonotypes between healthy human individuals. The repertoire was sequenced with immunoSEQ multiplex PCR; TCRdb's copy has only in-frame clones and lacks some. Altogether a few million clones are present, approximately 95% being singletons, with the ten largest covering roughly 0.13%. The sequencing input was naive CD4+ T cells sorted from blood. The receptor set was obtained from a man younger than 35 in good health. CDR3s include the opening cysteine and the closing phenylalanine or tryptophan.

CDR3aa: CASSGQGRGEKLFF
len: 14
j_gene: TRBJ1-4
v_gene: TRBV25-1

CDR3aa: CASSLGGREWNEQFF
len: 15
j_gene: TRBJ2-1
v_gene: TRBV11-3

CDR3aa: CASTEGGKSYEQYF
len: 14
j_gene: TRBJ2-7
v_gene: TRBV28

CDR3aa: CASSYGQVYGYTF
len: 13
j_gene: TRBJ1-2
v_gene: TRBV7-3

CDR3aa: CASDRGPNTEAFF
len: 13
j_gene: TRBJ1-1
v_gene: TRBV5-6

CDR3aa: CASSQAGTGGPGELFF
len: 16
j_gene: TRBJ2-2
v_gene: TRBV4-1

CDR3aa: CASSFYRSMNTEAFF
len: 15
j_gene: TRBJ1-1
v_gene: TRBV28

CDR3aa: CASSQVQTGNTIYF
len: 14
j_gene: TRBJ1-3
v_gene: TRBV4-1

CDR3aa: CASSPGRQDYEQYF
len: 14
j_gene: TRBJ2-7
v_gene: TRBV18

CDR3aa: CASSSGDRGNSPLHF
len: 15
j_gene: TRBJ1-6
v_gene: TRBV5-1

CDR3aa: CASSLIGGDEQYF
len: 13
j_gene: TRBJ2-7
v_gene: TRBV7-2

CDR3aa: CASRGRETQYF
len: 11
j_gene: TRBJ2-5
v_gene: TRBV5-1

CDR3aa: CASSSGGQKQETQYF
len: 15
j_gene: TRBJ2-5
v_gene: TRBV11-2

CDR3aa: CASSSPQGRSPLHF
len: 14
j_gene: TRBJ1-6
v_gene: TRBV19

CDR3aa: CAWREETLYNYGYTF
len: 15
j_gene: TRBJ1-2
v_gene: TRBV30

CDR3aa: CSASTGRNTEAFF
len: 13
j_gene: TRBJ1-1
v_gene: TRBV29-1

CDR3aa: CASSPGQGGVEQYF
len: 14
j_gene: TRBJ2-7
v_gene: TRBV18

CDR3aa: CASSAQPPTTDTQYF
len: 15
j_gene: TRBJ2-3
v_gene: TRBV2

CDR3aa: CASSLWGVNSYNEQFF
len: 16
j_gene: TRBJ2-1
v_gene: TRBV5-4

CDR3aa: CASSSQSYSPLHF
len: 13
j_gene: TRBJ1-6
v_gene: TRBV14

CDR3aa: CASSSGLAGDEQFF
len: 14
j_gene: TRBJ2-1
v_gene: TRBV5-1

CDR3aa: CASNGGRPQETQYF
len: 14
j_gene: TRBJ2-5
v_gene: TRBV2

CDR3aa: CASSLSPGSYEQYF
len: 14
j_gene: TRBJ2-7
v_gene: TRBV11-2

CDR3aa: CASSRRTGSNTEAFF
len: 15
j_gene: TRBJ1-1
v_gene: TRBV10-1

CDR3aa: CASSATPTNEKLFF
len: 14
j_gene: TRBJ1-4
v_gene: TRBV6-1

CDR3aa: CASSPPPGVEAFF
len: 13
j_gene: TRBJ1-1
v_gene: TRBV7-2

CDR3aa: CASRITGSGNTIYF
len: 14
j_gene: TRBJ1-3
v_gene: TRBV5-5

CDR3aa: CASSPERVGYGYTF
len: 14
j_gene: TRBJ1-2
v_gene: TRBV18

CDR3aa: CASSSLGNLAVNQETQYF
len: 18
j_gene: TRBJ2-5
v_gene: TRBV27

CDR3aa: CASSQPRAYEQYF
len: 13
j_gene: TRBJ2-7
v_gene: TRBV28

CDR3aa: CASSIDAHYEAFF
len: 13
j_gene: TRBJ1-1
v_gene: TRBV19